The next 19 T cell receptor beta chains were all read from a single sample in a study of shared clonotypes between healthy human individuals. The naive CD8 population came from CD45RO-negative cells selected for CCR7, without terminally differentiated effector memory CD45RA+ cells. The protocol was immunoSEQ multiplex PCR, while the TCRdb copy is restricted to in-frame clones and leaves out a portion. The profile shows around 2.1 million clones, about 92% of them singletons. Input material: naive CD8+ T cells from PBMCs. The receptor set was obtained from a man between 18 and 29 years old in good health. Some clones in this sample may be carry-over from other donors' samples.

The genes are TRBV27 and TRBJ2-3, with no clear D. V lost 0 bases and J lost 6, with 10 bases in between. CDR3 length: 14 residues. The germline CDR1 and CDR2 sequences are MNHEY and SMNVEV (reference sequence). The CDR3: CASSLSWGSDTQYF. The CDR3 bases are TGTGCCAGCAGTTTATCTTGGGGTTCGGATACGCAGTATTTT.

The chain couples TRBV4-3 to TRBJ2-5; D possibly corresponds to TRBD2 (6 bases). V was shortened by 0 bases and J by 5 bases, with 25 bases between the two germline ends. This CDR3 has 19 amino acids. Germline CDR1 is LGHNA and CDR2 is YSLEER. The CDR3 DNA reads as TGCGCCAGCAGCCAAGATATGGGGGAGGCACAGGCCAAGGGGGAGACCCAGTACTTC. Its protein product is CASSQDMGEAQAKGETQYF.

The V gene is TRBV20-1, the J gene TRBJ1-1; no reliable D call. The V gene's germline CDR1 is DFQATT and CDR2 SNEGSKA (reference sequence). The ends were cut back, 4 bases at V and 4 bases at J, with 4 bases in the middle. The CDR3 runs to 10 residues. The CDR3 coding sequence is TGCAGTGCTATAAGCACTGAAGCTTTCTTT. This codes for CSAISTEAFF.

The J gene is TRBJ2-7, the V gene TRBV30; unclear D gene. Trimming cost V 4 bases and J 3 bases, with 13 bases left between them. Germline V gives CDR1 GTSNPN, CDR2 SVGIG (reference sequence). The CDR3 is made up of 13 amino acids. In DNA, the CDR3 is TGTGCCTGGATGGAGCGACTTTACTACGAGCAGTACTTC. Residues: CAWMERLYYEQYF.

The V gene is TRBV19, the J gene TRBJ1-1; D is uncertain. This CDR3 has 14 residues. Trimming cost V 5 bases and J 4 bases, with 14 bases left between them. Per germline, CDR1 LNHDA and CDR2 SQIVND (reference sequence). As DNA, the CDR3 is TGTGCCAGTAGTCCAATGATCGCGCCCACTGAAGCTTTCTTT. Translated: CASSPMIAPTEAFF.

This sequence joins TRBV6-5 and TRBJ1-2; D might be TRBD1 (5 bases). V shed 0 bases and J shed 7 bases, with 12 bases lying between them. The CDR3 consists of 14 residues. The germline gives CDR1 MNHEY, CDR2 SVGAGI. The CDR3 DNA reads as TGTGCCAGCAGTTACTCGGGACTAGAGGGTGGCTACACCTTC. Amino acids: CASSYSGLEGGYTF.

As for this clone: Other DNA sequences from this sample encode an identical CDR3 as well. The J gene is TRBJ2-1, the V gene TRBV9; 7 nucleotides match TRBD2. With V trimmed by 0 bases and J by 4 bases, 4 bases remained unmatched. Germline loops: CDR1 SGDLS, CDR2 YYNGEE. The CDR3 loop spans 15 amino acids. CDR3 amino acids: CASSVGLAEYNEQFF. The CDR3 DNA reads as TGTGCCAGCAGCGTAGGGCTAGCGGAATACAATGAGCAGTTCTTC. Drawing the rest from reference TRBV9 and TRBJ2-1, the complete variable domain is DSGVTQTPKHLITATGQRVTLRCSPRSGDLSVYWYQQSLDQGLQFLIQYYNGEERAKGNILERFSAQQFPDLHSELNLSSLELGDSALYFCASSVGLAEYNEQFFGPGTRLTVL.

This chain connects TRBV11-2 to TRBJ2-1, with D possibly TRBD2 on 5 matching bases. V lost 4 bases and J lost 10, with 20 bases in between. CDR1 and CDR2 (germline): SGHAT, FQNNGV. The CDR3 length is 15 residues. The CDR3 here is CASSYSPGPTGEQFF. CDR3 DNA: TGTGCCAGCAGCTACAGTCCCGGCCCAACGGGGGAGCAGTTCTTC. Supplemented by reference TRBV11-2 and TRBJ2-1, the full variable domain reads EAGVAQSPRYKIIEKRQSVAFWCNPISGHATLYWYQQILGQGPKLLIQFQNNGVVDDSQLPKDRFSAERLKGVDSTLKIQPAKLEDSAVYLCASSYSPGPTGEQFFGPGTRLTVL.

This clone appeared a single time. The chain is built from TRBV29-1 and TRBJ2-1; 10 positions match TRBD2. The CDR3 runs to 14 residues. Germline CDR1 and CDR2: SQVTM and ANQGSEA. Trimming at V came to 8 bases and at J to 5 bases, leaving 9 bases not matched to a gene. CDR3 nucleotides: TGCAGCTTCGAAGGAGGACTAGCGGACAATGAGCAGTTCTTC. Translation gives CSFEGGLADNEQFF.

The chain is built from TRBV28 and TRBJ2-7; possibly TRBD2 for D (5 bases). The CDR3 has 15 residues. V lost 3 bases to trimming and J lost 0 bases, with 12 bases between them. Germline CDR1 reads MDHEN; CDR2 reads SYDVKM. The CDR3 sequence is CASSLLAQISYEQYF. In DNA, the CDR3 is TGTGCCAGCAGTTTGCTAGCTCAAATCTCCTACGAGCAGTACTTC.

V usage is TRBV7-9 and J usage is TRBJ2-4; the match to TRBD1 covers 8 bases. The CDR3 totals 17 residues. With V trimmed by 5 bases and J by 1 base, 10 bases remained unmatched. Germline V gene data show CDR1 as SEHNR and CDR2 as FQNEAQ (reference sequence). In DNA, the CDR3 is TGTGCCAGCAGCCCTAGAAGGCAGGGGGCGGCCAAAAACATTCAGTACTTC. This sequence encodes CASSPRRQGAAKNIQYF.

The J gene is TRBJ1-5, the V gene TRBV27, with D possibly matching TRBD1 (5 bases). The CDR3 consists of 13 residues. Germline CDR1 is MNHEY and CDR2 is SMNVEV (reference sequence). V was cut by 7 bases and J by 4 bases, with 11 bases left in between. CDR3 nucleotides: TGTGCCAGCATGGGGCGAGGGAATCAGCCCCAGCATTTT. Translation gives CASMGRGNQPQHF.

The chain is built from TRBV5-1 and TRBJ2-3, with TRBD2 matching over 7 bases. CDR1 and CDR2 (germline): SGHRS, YFSETQ. The CDR3 loop spans 16 amino acids. Germline trimming cut 1 base from V and 0 bases from J; bases unmatched to any gene: 5. The CDR3, as DNA: TGCGCCAGCAGCTTGTCACGCGGGGGTAGCACAGATACGCAGTATTTT. It yields the protein CASSLSRGGSTDTQYF. Full variable domain (outside the CDR3, taken from reference TRBV5-1 and TRBJ2-3): KAGVTQTPRYLIKTRGQQVTLSCSPISGHRSVSWYQQTPGQGLQFLFEYFSETQRNKGNFPGRFSGRQFSNSRSEMNVSTLELGDSALYLCASSLSRGGSTDTQYFGPGTRLTVL.

V is TRBV11-2 and J is TRBJ2-7, with TRBD2 identical over 8 bases. CDR3 size: 15 residues. Germline-derived CDR1 and CDR2 are SGHAT and FQNNGV. V dropped 8 bases and J dropped 2; count of bases not matched to a gene: 11. The CDR3 DNA reads TGTGCCAGCCAAGCAATCTTAGCGGGACCCTACGAGCAGTACTTC. Its translation: CASQAILAGPYEQYF.

In the case of this clone: This sample includes further DNA sequences coding for the same CDR3. This rearrangement joins TRBV9 to TRBJ2-7; D gene uncertain. From germline, CDR1 is SGDLS and CDR2 YYNGEE. Trimming removed 2 bases from V and 3 bases from J, with 9 bases in between. This CDR3 region has 13 residues. The CDR3 spells CASSVGQNYEQYF. The DNA for the CDR3 is TGTGCCAGCAGCGTCGGGCAGAACTACGAGCAGTACTTC.

The J gene is TRBJ1-5, the V gene TRBV28; no clear D gene. Germline CDR1 and CDR2: MDHEN and SYDVKM. This CDR3 is 13 amino acids long. V gave up 6 bases and J gave up 6 bases, with 12 bases separating them. CDR3 nucleotide sequence: TGTGCCAGCAGCGTCCTGGAGGCTCAGCCCCAGCATTTT. Translation: CASSVLEAQPQHF.

This rearrangement joins TRBV7-6 to TRBJ2-5; 13 positions agree with TRBD2. The CDR3 runs to 16 residues. Germline V gene data show CDR1 as SGHVS and CDR2 as FNYEAQ. With 4 bases clipped from V and 5 bases from J, the junction kept 7 bases outside the gene matches. The CDR3 region has the DNA TGTGCCAGCAGCTCACTAGCGGGAGGGCTCAGTGAGACCCAGTACTTC. It translates to CASSSLAGGLSETQYF.

V and J are TRBV27 and TRBJ2-7, with TRBD1 matching 10 bases. Trimming removed 4 bases from V and 3 bases from J; junction bases left unmatched: 6. CDR1 MNHEY and CDR2 SMNVEV come from the germline V gene (reference sequence). This CDR3 spans 15 amino acids. CDR3 sequence (DNA): TGTGCCAGCAGTTATTTGGGACAGGGGATCTACGAGCAGTACTTC. It specifies CASSYLGQGIYEQYF.

DNA for the CDR3: TGTGCCAGCTCCATGGAGGAGGGGCGGGAGGGGCCCCAAATCAACGAGCAGTACTTC. Its protein product is CASSMEEGREGPQINEQYF. The chain has TRBV7-2 and TRBJ2-7, with 9 bases that match TRBD2. This CDR3 is built from 19 residues. CDR1 and CDR2 from the germline V gene are SGHTA and FQGNSA. The V gene end was trimmed by 8 bases and the J gene end by 5 bases; junction bases not matched to a gene: 25.